This TCR beta chain emerged from a study of T cell repertoires in cytomegalovirus infection. Study details: In public TCR beta signatures, there were indications of both CMV infection and matching HLA type.

MiXCR, applied by TCRdb to the reads, yields one record per CDR3 protein. The top ten hold roughly 5.1% of the sample, which has under 200,000 distinct CDR3 sequences, approximately 9.6% seen once. The CDR3 contains 15 residues. V gave up 5 bases and J gave up 6 bases; unmatched junction bases: 12. CDR1 and CDR2 (germline): SGHTA, FQGNSA. Notes on the study in general: HLA-C-restricted TCR beta clonotypes specific for CMV led the ex vivo response. CMV carriers having the relevant HLA were flagged by cumulative public TCR beta family frequency.

This clonotype was counted ten times or more. Its antigen is unidentified. The V and J genes are TRBV7-2 and TRBJ2-7; TRBD2 agrees at 8 bases. This clonotype originated in a human donor in good health (CMV status not recorded). Some clones in this sample may be carry-over from other donors' samples. Specimen: PBMCs. The CDR3 region is CASSPGVAGYLEQYF. Written as DNA, the CDR3 is TGTGCCAGCAGCCCCGGGGTAGCGGGATACCTCGAGCAGTACTTC.